Below are 19 T cell receptor beta chains sequenced from a single sample in a study of CD4 T cells in relation to SARS-CoV-2 and coronaviruses. The repertoire was sequenced with immunoSEQ multiplex PCR; TCRdb's copy has only in-frame clones and lacks some. This sample has about 59,000 clones, with about nine tenths found just once. Unexposed donor CD4+ T cells date from about 2011-2018, before the COVID-19 pandemic. The sequenced material came from memory CD4+ T cells from PBMCs. Every receptor here comes from a human donor in good health.

The genes are TRBV5-1 and TRBJ2-1, with TRBD1 matching over 7 bases. Germline V gene data show CDR1 as SGHRS and CDR2 as YFSETQ. This CDR3 has 15 residues. J gave up 2 bases and V 5 bases, and 7 bases lay outside the gene matches. The CDR3: CASSPGTEPYNEQFF. Here the CDR3 DNA reads TGCGCCAGCAGTCCCGGGACAGAACCCTACAATGAGCAGTTCTTC.

This clone showed up just once. V is TRBV18 and J is TRBJ1-3; 7 positions agree with TRBD1. Germline assignment: CDR1 KGHSH and CDR2 LQKENI. J lost 3 bases, V lost 1 base, and 9 bases had no gene match. This CDR3 is built from 17 residues. In nucleotides, the CDR3 is TGTGCCAGCTCACCACTCCTTCGACAGGGCTTTGGAAACACCATATATTTT. Amino acid sequence: CASSPLLRQGFGNTIYF.

The chain combines TRBV27 with TRBJ2-5; D not certain. CDR1 is MNHEY, CDR2 SMNVEV, per germline (reference sequence). Between the trimmed V and J ends, which lost 4 bases and 3 bases, there was a span of 9 bases. CDR3 length: 13 residues. CDR3 coding DNA: TGTGCCAGCAGTTGGGCCGCAGAAGAGACCCAGTACTTC. Translated: CASSWAAEETQYF.

CDR3 in amino acids: CASSPRLAQNTGELFF. CDR3 DNA sequence: TGTGCCAGCAGCCCCAGACTAGCGCAAAACACCGGGGAGCTGTTTTTT. J is TRBJ2-2 and V is TRBV9; 8 bases line up with TRBD2. V shed 4 bases, J shed 2 bases, and the junction held 7 bases outside the gene matches. Germline V CDR1 and CDR2: SGDLS, YYNGEE. The CDR3 covers 16 residues.

V usage is TRBV5-1 and J usage is TRBJ2-7, with D perhaps matching TRBD1 (5 bases). V gave up 1 base and J gave up 5 bases, with 16 bases separating them. Germline CDR1 is SGHRS and CDR2 is YFSETQ. This CDR3 is 15 amino acids long. CDR3 coding DNA: TGCGCCAGCAGCTTGTTTCGCGTAGGGGCCAACGAGCAGTACTTC. This encodes CASSLFRVGANEQYF.

The count of this clone is one. The V call is TRBV5-1, the J call TRBJ1-6; unclear D gene. Trimming removed 0 bases from V and 7 bases from J, with 11 bases in between. This CDR3 comprises 15 residues. Germline CDR1 reads SGHRS; CDR2 reads YFSETQ. The CDR3 spells CASSLDGGRNSPLHF. DNA for the CDR3: TGCGCCAGCAGCTTGGACGGAGGCCGAAATTCACCCCTCCACTTT.

The V gene is TRBV5-1, the J gene TRBJ2-7; no firm D call. The germline CDR1 and CDR2 sequences are SGHRS and YFSETQ. This CDR3 is built from 13 residues. The ends were cut back, 0 bases at V and 3 bases at J, with 7 bases in the middle. The CDR3 sequence: CASSLGLGYEQYF. The CDR3 DNA reads as TGCGCCAGCAGCTTGGGGCTTGGCTACGAGCAGTACTTC.

The chain joins TRBV14 to TRBJ2-7; 8 nucleotides line up with TRBD1. After removal of 2 bases from V and 5 bases from J, the junction contained 8 bases not matched to a gene. The V gene's germline CDR1 is SGHDN and CDR2 FVKESK. The CDR3 length is 15 residues. CDR3 in amino acids: CASSQQGQGKHEQYF. CDR3 DNA: TGTGCCAGCAGCCAACAAGGACAGGGTAAACACGAGCAGTACTTC.

The count of this clone is one. The chain carries TRBV7-9 and TRBJ1-5, with a tentative D call TRBD1 (6 bases). The CDR3 consists of 14 residues. Germline assignment: CDR1 SEHNR and CDR2 FQNEAQ (reference sequence). V gave up 3 bases and J gave up 4 bases, with 10 bases separating them. CDR3: CASSLTGQNQPQHF. The CDR3 DNA reads as TGTGCCAGCAGCTTGACAGGACAAAATCAGCCCCAGCATTTT.

The rearrangement joins TRBV19 to TRBJ2-1; the match to TRBD2 covers 15 bases. This CDR3 has 15 amino acids. CDR1 is LNHDA and CDR2 is SQIVND in the germline V gene (reference sequence). J gave up 15 bases and V 1 base, and 7 bases lay outside the gene matches. The CDR3 loop is CASSIGTSGRAAPFF. In DNA form, the CDR3 reads TGTGCCAGTAGTATAGGGACTAGCGGGAGGGCCGCTCCGTTCTTC.

The V call is TRBV25-1, the J call TRBJ2-1; 9 bases are shared with TRBD1. The germline V gene has CDR1 MGHDK and CDR2 SYGVNS. This CDR3 region has 16 residues. V shed 5 bases and J 4 bases; nucleotides not matched to a gene: 9. The CDR3, as DNA: TGTGCCAGCAGTTATTCGACAGGGGGTGCGTACAATGAGCAGTTCTTC. This translates into CASSYSTGGAYNEQFF.

This clone was observed a few times. Other DNA sequences of this sample code for an identical CDR3. V usage is TRBV2 and J usage is TRBJ1-5, with D possibly TRBD1 on 5 matching bases. The germline gives CDR1 SNHLY, CDR2 FYNNEI. This CDR3 contains 13 residues. Between the trimmed V and J ends, which lost 6 bases and 4 bases, there was a span of 10 bases. The CDR3 DNA follows: TGTGCCAGCAGCTCAGACAGAAATCAGCCCCAGCATTTT. This gives the protein CASSSDRNQPQHF.

V and J are TRBV30 and TRBJ1-6, with D unclear. Germline-derived CDR1 and CDR2 are GTSNPN and SVGIG (reference sequence). V was clipped by 4 bases and J by 2 bases, with 9 bases between them. This CDR3 is 14 amino acids long. CDR3 coding DNA: TGTGCCTGGACCCGGGAGGCCTATAATTCACCCCTCCACTTT. It encodes CAWTREAYNSPLHF.

This clone came up once. The V and J genes are TRBV5-1 and TRBJ2-5; D is possibly TRBD2 (5 bases). Germline V gives CDR1 SGHRS, CDR2 YFSETQ. The CDR3 sequence is 14 residues long. The V and J ends lost 2 bases and 7 bases respectively, with 15 bases between them. CDR3 residues: CASSFGGSTGTQYF. The CDR3 region has the DNA TGCGCCAGCAGCTTCGGCGGGTCCACGGGGACCCAGTACTTC.

The V and J genes are TRBV6-5 and TRBJ2-7; 8 bases are shared with TRBD2. This CDR3 comprises 15 residues. CDR1 and CDR2 from the germline V gene are MNHEY and SVGAGI. The V gene end was trimmed by 5 bases and the J gene end by 6 bases; junction bases not matched to a gene: 12. CDR3 DNA sequence: TGTGCCAGCAGTCGCGCCGGGACTAGACGGGCCGAGCAGTACTTC. Translated, it gives CASSRAGTRRAEQYF.

The chain carries TRBV13 and TRBJ2-5; D is possibly TRBD2 (7 bases). CDR1 and CDR2 from the germline V gene are PRHDT and FYEKMQ (reference sequence). This CDR3 contains 20 residues. The V gene lost 2 bases and the J gene lost 2 bases, with 27 bases spanning the gap. The CDR3 nucleotides read TGTGCCAGCAGCTTAAGGGCGGGGGCGCGATCGGCTAAACCTCAAGAGACCCAGTACTTC. Its translation is CASSLRAGARSAKPQETQYF.

The rearrangement joins TRBV20-1 to TRBJ2-7; either TRBD1 or TRBD2 may supply D (5 bases each). The germline V and J ends were trimmed by 1 base and 8 bases, with 9 bases remaining between them. CDR3 size: 11 residues. Germline-derived CDR1 and CDR2 are DFQATT and SNEGSKA (reference sequence). DNA for the CDR3: TGCAGTGCTAGAGGTGGGGGTAAGCAGTACTTC. It yields the protein CSARGGGKQYF.

The chain carries TRBV28 and TRBJ2-3; no clear D. This CDR3 comprises 15 residues. CDR1 and CDR2 from the germline V gene are MDHEN and SYDVKM. Trimming cost V 1 base and J 1 base, with 9 bases left between them. The CDR3 protein is CASSLSALGTDTQYF. In nucleotides, the CDR3 is TGTGCCAGCAGTTTATCCGCCCTGGGCACAGATACGCAGTATTTT. The variable domain in full, completed from reference TRBV28 and TRBJ2-3, reads DVKVTQSSRYLVKRTGEKVFLECVQDMDHENMFWYRQDPGLGLRLIYFSYDVKMKEKGDIPEGYSVSREKKERFSLILESASTNQTSMYLCASSLSALGTDTQYFGPGTRLTVL.

The J gene is TRBJ2-3, the V gene TRBV19; D is perhaps TRBD1 or TRBD2 (5 bases each). The germline V and J ends were trimmed by 3 bases and 0 bases, with 13 bases remaining between them. The CDR3 is made up of 16 amino acids. Germline V CDR1 and CDR2: LNHDA, SQIVND (reference sequence). CDR3 nucleotides: TGTGCCAGTAGTATGGGGCAGGGCGGGAGCACAGATACGCAGTATTTT. This encodes CASSMGQGGSTDTQYF.